What follows are 2 T cell receptor beta chains derived from one specimen sequenced in a study of CD8 T cells in Susac syndrome. About 0.45 to 1 ug RNA was reverse transcribed with random hexamers. TCRdb analysed the immunoSEQ multiplex PCR reads with MiXCR anew, one entry per CDR3 protein. The sample has 150,000 to 200,000 distinct CDR3 sequences; around 94% are singletons. The specimen was CD4+ T cells from PBMCs. The receptors come from a human donor in good health.

J is TRBJ1-5 and V is TRBV20-1, with D possibly being TRBD1 (5 bases). V dropped 1 base and J dropped 6 bases, with 10 bases sitting between them. CDR1 DFQATT and CDR2 SNEGSKA come from the germline V gene (reference sequence). The CDR3 consists of 13 residues. The CDR3 DNA reads TGCAGTGCTAGAGCAGGGCTCGGTCAGCCCCAGCATTTT. Residues: CSARAGLGQPQHF.

J is TRBJ2-7 and V is TRBV24-1, with TRBD2 identical over 8 bases. The CDR3 sequence is 18 residues long. Germline lookup yields CDR1 KGHDR and CDR2 SFDVKD. After removal of 0 bases from V and 0 bases from J, the junction contained 9 bases not matched to a gene. The CDR3 here is CATSDLRLAGSSSYEQYF. In nucleotides, the CDR3 is TGTGCCACCAGTGATTTGAGGCTAGCGGGTTCTAGCTCCTACGAGCAGTACTTC.